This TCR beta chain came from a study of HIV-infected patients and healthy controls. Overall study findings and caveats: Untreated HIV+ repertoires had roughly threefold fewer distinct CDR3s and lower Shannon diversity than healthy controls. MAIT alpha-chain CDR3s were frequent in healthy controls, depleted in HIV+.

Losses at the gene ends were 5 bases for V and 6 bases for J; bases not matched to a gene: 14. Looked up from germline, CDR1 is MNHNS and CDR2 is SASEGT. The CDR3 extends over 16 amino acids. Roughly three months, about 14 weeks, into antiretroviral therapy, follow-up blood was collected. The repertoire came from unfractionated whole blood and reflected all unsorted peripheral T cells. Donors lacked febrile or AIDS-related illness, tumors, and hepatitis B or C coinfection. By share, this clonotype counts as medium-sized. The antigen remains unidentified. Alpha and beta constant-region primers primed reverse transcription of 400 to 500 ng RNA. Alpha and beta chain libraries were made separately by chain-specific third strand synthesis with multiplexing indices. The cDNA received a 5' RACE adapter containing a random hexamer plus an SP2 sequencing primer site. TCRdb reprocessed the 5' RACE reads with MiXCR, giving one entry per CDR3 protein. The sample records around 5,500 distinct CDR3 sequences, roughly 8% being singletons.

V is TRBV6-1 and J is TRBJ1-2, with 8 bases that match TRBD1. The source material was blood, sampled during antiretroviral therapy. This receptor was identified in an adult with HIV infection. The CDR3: CASSPGQVVWSDGYTF. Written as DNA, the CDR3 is TGTGCCAGCAGTCCGGGACAGGTTGTGTGGAGTGATGGCTACACCTTC.